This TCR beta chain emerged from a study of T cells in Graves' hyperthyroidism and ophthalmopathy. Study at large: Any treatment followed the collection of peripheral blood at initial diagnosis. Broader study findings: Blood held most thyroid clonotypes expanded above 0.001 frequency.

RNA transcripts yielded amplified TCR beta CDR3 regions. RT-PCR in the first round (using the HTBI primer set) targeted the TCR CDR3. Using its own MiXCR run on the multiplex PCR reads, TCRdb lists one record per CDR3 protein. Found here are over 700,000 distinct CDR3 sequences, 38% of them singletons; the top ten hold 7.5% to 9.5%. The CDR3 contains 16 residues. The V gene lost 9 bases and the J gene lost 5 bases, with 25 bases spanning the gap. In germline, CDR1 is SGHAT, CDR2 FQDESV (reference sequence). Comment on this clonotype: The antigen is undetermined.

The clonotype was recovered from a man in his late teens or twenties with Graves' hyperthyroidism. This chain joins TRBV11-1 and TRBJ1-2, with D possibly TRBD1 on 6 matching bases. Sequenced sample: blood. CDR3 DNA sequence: TGTGCCAGTTCCAGCAGGGGTACGGTCGGGAGGTATGGCTACACCTTC. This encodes CASSSRGTVGRYGYTF.